These T cell receptor beta chains were read from a single sample in a study of blood T cell repertoires in COVID-19. Some clones are missing from TCRdb's copy, which holds only in-frame ones; the method was immunoSEQ multiplex PCR. The sample consists of 180,000 or so clones, about 86% of them appearing once. Sequenced: peripheral blood. The receptors here all came from a man between 60 and 75 years old with acute or convalescent COVID-19. Each CDR3 is given with its conserved first and last residue. A D gene is named only where the DNA matches it firmly. Clone size, where shown, is once, few, many, or a class for clones that have expanded.

j_gene	v_gene	len	abundance	d_gene	CDR3nt	CDR3aa
TRBJ2-7	TRBV5-1	16	-	TRBD2	TGCGCCAGCAGCTCGGGGACTAGTTGGGTACCATACGAGCAGTACTTC	CASSSGTSWVPYEQYF
TRBJ2-7	TRBV5-8	14	-	-	TGTGCCAGCAGCTTGGCCGGACATCCCTACGAGCAGTACTTC	CASSLAGHPYEQYF
TRBJ2-1	TRBV28	15	-	-	TGTGCCAGCAGTCCTGCAGGGAAGGGCGACAATGAGCAGTTCTTC	CASSPAGKGDNEQFF
TRBJ2-3	TRBV2	14	-	-	TGTGCCAGCAGTGTTGGACTCAGCACAGATACGCAGTATTTT	CASSVGLSTDTQYF
TRBJ1-5	TRBV10-3	16	once	TRBD1	TGTGCCATCAGTGAGTCTTATGGGACAGGGTTTAAGCCCCAGCATTTT	CAISESYGTGFKPQHF
TRBJ1-2	TRBV5-1	14	-	-	TGCGCCAGCAGCCGATTCGGCAGGGACTATGGCTACACCTTC	CASSRFGRDYGYTF
TRBJ2-1	TRBV11-2	13	-	-	TGTGCCAGCAGGCAAAACTACTACAATGAGCAGTTCTTC	CASRQNYYNEQFF
TRBJ1-3	TRBV11-2	15	-	-	TGTGCCAGCAGCCCCGACCGGGGGGCTGGAAACACCATATATTTT	CASSPDRGAGNTIYF
TRBJ2-7	TRBV7-9	16	-	TRBD1	TGTGCCAGCACCTCATGGTGGGACAGGGAGGCGGGCGAGCAGTACTTC	CASTSWWDREAGEQYF
TRBJ2-5	TRBV5-1	15	-	-	TGCGCCAGCAGCTTGGGACAGGAAGGCCAAGAGACCCAGTACTTC	CASSLGQEGQETQYF
TRBJ2-3	TRBV10-1	18	once	TRBD2	TGCGCCAGCAGTGAGGATCCTGGACTAGCGGGAGAGACAGATACGCAGTATTTT	CASSEDPGLAGETDTQYF
TRBJ2-2	TRBV27	16	-	-	TGTGCCAGCAGTCCACCCGGGACACTACCCACCGGGGAGCTGTTTTTT	CASSPPGTLPTGELFF
TRBJ2-5	TRBV28	13	-	TRBD1	TGTGCCAGCCGGGGACAGGGTAGGGAGACCCAGTACTTC	CASRGQGRETQYF
TRBJ2-7	TRBV9	15	-	-	TGTGCCAGCAGCGTAGAGTCTGGGGGCCCCTACGAGCAGTACTTC	CASSVESGGPYEQYF
TRBJ1-2	TRBV30	14	once	-	TGTGCCTGGAGCCTAGCATCCGGGTTCTATGGCTACACCTTC	CAWSLASGFYGYTF
TRBJ2-1	TRBV28	17	-	TRBD2	TGTGCCAGCAGACGGAGGACTAGCGGGAGAAGCTACAATGAGCAGTTCTTC	CASRRRTSGRSYNEQFF
TRBJ1-1	TRBV28	12	-	-	TGTGCCAGCAGTTTATCCCCCCGCGGGGCTTTCTTT	CASSLSPRGAFF
TRBJ1-1	TRBV6-2/TRBV6-3	15	-	-	TGTGCCAGCAGTTGGAGAATACAGGGGAACACTGAAGCTTTCTTT	CASSWRIQGNTEAFF